This TCR beta chain was captured by sequencing in a study of OX40 agonist ivuxolimab in advanced cancers. This clone has only a few counts. Its target is not known. Trimming removed 5 bases from V and 3 bases from J, with 16 bases in between. The germline V gene encodes CDR1 LNHNV and CDR2 YYDKDF (reference sequence). The CDR3 is made up of 15 amino acids. Method: immunoSEQ multiplex PCR; TCRdb's copy keeps in-frame clones and lacks some. The table records about 41,000 clones, around 87% of them present only once. General study findings and limits: Clones of CD4+ and CD8+ blood T cells grew by week 6 at doses of 0.1 to 3.0 mg/kg.

The TCR was taken from an adult with an advanced solid tumor such as melanoma, head and neck, liver or kidney cancer. The sequencing here drew on CD4+ or CD8+ T cells sorted from blood, taken in a trial of the OX40 agonist ivuxolimab. The V call is TRBV15, the J call TRBJ2-5; D remains ambiguous. CDR3 DNA: TGTGCCACCAGCTTTCTAAATGGGCCGGAAGAGACCCAGTACTTC. Amino acid sequence: CATSFLNGPEETQYF.